Following are 23 T cell receptor beta chains from one sample sequenced in a study of CD8+ T cells in alopecia areata. It was cDNA, reverse transcribed from extracted RNA, that served as the sequencing template. Sequenced by immunoSEQ multiplex PCR; TCRdb stores in-frame clones only, minus some. Of roughly 92,000 clones listed, 60% to 80% were seen once; the top ten hold around 16%. The treatment is: oral pan-JAK inhibitor, 5-10 mg twice daily. The starting material was CD8+ T cells sorted from blood, obtained at approximately week 42, from a patient treated with tofacitinib. All receptors derive from a human donor with alopecia areata.

The chain is built from TRBV9 and TRBJ2-3; D possibly corresponds to TRBD2 (7 bases). Trimming took off 3 bases at V and 5 bases at J, with 16 bases between the two ends. The CDR3 contains 15 residues. CDR1 SGDLS and CDR2 YYNGEE come from the germline V gene. The CDR3 region has the DNA TGTGCCAGCAGCGGAAGGGGGGGCCAATTAGATACGCAGTATTTT. This sequence encodes CASSGRGGQLDTQYF.

This clone was seen more than once but under ten times. The rearrangement uses TRBV7-8 and TRBJ2-7, with 8 bases identical to TRBD2. J was trimmed by 2 bases and V by 5 bases; bases with no gene match: 11. The CDR3 is made up of 16 amino acids. Germline CDR1 is SGHVS and CDR2 is FQNEAQ. CDR3 DNA: TGTGCCAGCAGCCCACCAGTTAGCGGGACTACCTACGAGCAGTACTTC. It specifies CASSPPVSGTTYEQYF.

The chain combines TRBV29-1 with TRBJ2-7; the D is unclear. The germline V and J ends were trimmed by 4 bases and 7 bases, with 14 bases remaining between them. CDR1 and CDR2 (germline): SQVTM, ANQGSEA. The CDR3 loop spans 12 amino acids. DNA for the CDR3: TGCAGCGTTGGGACGGACCTCCGGGAGCAGTACTTC. This codes for CSVGTDLREQYF.

V and J are TRBV6-5 and TRBJ2-2, with D uncertain. Germline V gene lookup returns CDR1 MNHEY and CDR2 SVGAGI. Trimming pared 6 bases from V and 5 bases from J, leaving 7 bases between. This CDR3 is 12 amino acids long. The CDR3 protein is CASSQGTGELFF. The CDR3 coding sequence is TGTGCCAGCAGCCAAGGGACCGGGGAGCTGTTTTTT.

This clone was seen only a few times. This sequence joins TRBV29-1 and TRBJ2-7, with a possible D match to TRBD1 (6 bases). V was clipped by 1 base and J by 2 bases, with 6 bases between them. CDR3 length: 12 amino acids. Germline CDR1 SQVTM, CDR2 ANQGSEA. CDR3 sequence reads: CSVEAGAYEQYF. The CDR3 region has the DNA TGCAGCGTTGAAGCAGGGGCCTACGAGCAGTACTTC.

This chain links TRBV27 with TRBJ1-5; TRBD1 agrees at 8 bases. This CDR3 has 15 amino acids. V was pared by 2 bases and J by 7 bases, with 7 bases of the junction left unmatched. Germline V CDR1 and CDR2: MNHEY, SMNVEV (reference sequence). In DNA, the CDR3 is TGTGCCAGCAGTTTAGTCGGACAGGGAAAGCAGCCCCAGCATTTT. Translation: CASSLVGQGKQPQHF.

This clone has just one count. The J gene is TRBJ1-5, the V gene TRBV6-5, with TRBD1 identical over 7 bases. CDR3 size: 13 residues. The germline V gene has CDR1 MNHEY and CDR2 SVGAGI. V lost 5 bases, J lost 6 bases, and 4 bases stayed unmatched. This CDR3 reads CASSPGGGQPQHF. The CDR3 region has the DNA TGTGCCAGCAGTCCAGGGGGGGGTCAGCCCCAGCATTTT.

The chain has TRBV29-1 and TRBJ2-3; D unclear. Trimming shortened V by 3 bases and J by 1 base, and 5 bases separated the two germline ends. Germline V gene lookup returns CDR1 SQVTM and CDR2 ANQGSEA. The CDR3 has 12 amino acids. CDR3 sequence (DNA): TGCAGCGTTGAGAGTCGCACAGATACGCAGTATTTT. It yields the protein CSVESRTDTQYF.

The genes are TRBV30 and TRBJ2-2; D not resolved. The germline CDR1 and CDR2 sequences are GTSNPN and SVGIG (reference sequence). V lost 0 bases, J lost 6 bases, and 8 bases lay in between. CDR3 length equals 13 residues. CDR3 sequence: CAWSVLLAGELFF. The DNA of the CDR3 is TGTGCCTGGAGTGTACTGCTGGCCGGGGAGCTGTTTTTT.

This chain uses TRBV25-1 with TRBJ1-1; TRBD1 might be the D (5 bases). The CDR3 runs to 14 residues. The V end was cut by 2 bases, the J end by 11 bases, with 18 bases between. Germline V gives CDR1 MGHDK, CDR2 SYGVNS. Written as DNA, the CDR3 is TGTGCCAGCAGTGAACCCTATCCAGGGACGAGTGCTTTCTTT. Its translation is CASSEPYPGTSAFF.

The J gene is TRBJ1-5, the V gene TRBV2; maybe TRBD1 (5 bases). This CDR3 comprises 15 residues. Germline assignment: CDR1 SNHLY and CDR2 FYNNEI. Trimming left V 6 bases short and J 3 bases short, with 15 bases between. The CDR3 loop is CASSQAGLPNQPQHF. CDR3 in DNA: TGTGCCAGCAGCCAAGCGGGGCTCCCCAATCAGCCCCAGCATTTT.

This clone was detected a few times. The chain employs TRBV7-8 and TRBJ2-2; D is unclear. Trimming removed 4 bases at V and 5 bases at J, with 14 bases between. Germline CDR1 reads SGHVS; CDR2 reads FQNEAQ. This CDR3 region has 15 residues. CDR3 DNA: TGTGCCAGCAGCTGGAAAGTGGGGAAAACCGGGGAGCTGTTTTTT. Its protein product is CASSWKVGKTGELFF.

V gene TRBV29-1 combines with J gene TRBJ2-1; tentative D call: TRBD2 (5 bases). Germline-derived CDR1 and CDR2 are SQVTM and ANQGSEA. There are 15 residues in the CDR3. The V and J ends lost 6 bases and 0 bases respectively, with 15 bases between them. The CDR3 protein is CSVHGLDGSYNEQFF. As DNA, the CDR3 is TGCAGCGTCCATGGACTGGACGGCTCCTACAATGAGCAGTTCTTC.

The chain has TRBV27 and TRBJ2-7; either TRBD1 or TRBD2 may supply D (5 bases each). In germline, CDR1 is MNHEY, CDR2 SMNVEV (reference sequence). This CDR3 contains 13 residues. Trimming removed 4 bases from V and 3 bases from J, with 10 bases in between. The CDR3 DNA follows: TGTGCCAGCAGTTCTGGGGGTATCTACGAGCAGTACTTC. The encoded protein is CASSSGGIYEQYF.

This rearrangement joins TRBV2 to TRBJ1-1; 9 bases align to TRBD1. V was pared by 4 bases and J by 3 bases, with 6 bases of the junction left unmatched. This CDR3 region has 15 residues. From germline, CDR1 is SNHLY and CDR2 FYNNEI. The chain's CDR3 is CASSGDRESDTEAFF. The CDR3 DNA sequence: TGTGCCAGCAGTGGGGACAGGGAGAGCGACACTGAAGCTTTCTTT.

The chain links TRBV7-2 to TRBJ2-5; D is tentatively TRBD1 or TRBD2 (5 bases each). Germline V gene data show CDR1 as SGHTA and CDR2 as FQGNSA. The V and J ends lost 6 bases and 4 bases respectively, with 21 bases between them. The CDR3 covers 16 residues. The CDR3 DNA follows: TGTGCCAGCAGTCCACCGCCCGGGACCTACGTAGAGACCCAGTACTTC. This encodes CASSPPPGTYVETQYF.

The V and J genes are TRBV13 and TRBJ2-3; D is tentatively TRBD1 or TRBD2 (6 bases each). The CDR3 covers 15 residues. The V gene's germline CDR1 is PRHDT and CDR2 FYEKMQ (reference sequence). V lost 0 bases, J lost 3 bases, and 10 bases lay in between. CDR3 region: CASSLGGGPTDTQYF. Written as DNA, the CDR3 is TGTGCCAGCAGCTTAGGGGGGGGCCCTACAGATACGCAGTATTTT.

This clone was seen more than once but under ten times. This sample also contains other DNA sequences that code for the same CDR3. This chain links TRBV29-1 with TRBJ2-7, with D tentatively TRBD2 (6 bases). Trimming took off 4 bases at V and 1 base at J, with 8 bases between the two ends. The CDR3 runs 12 residues. CDR1 and CDR2 (germline): SQVTM, ANQGSEA. Here the CDR3 DNA reads TGCAGCGTTGTAGGAGGGTCCTACGAGCAGTACTTC. It is translated as CSVVGGSYEQYF.

CDR3 residues: CASSLAVTANTGELFF. Written as DNA, the CDR3 is TGTGCCAGCAGCTTAGCGGTAACAGCGAACACCGGGGAGCTGTTTTTT. The chain is built from TRBV7-8 and TRBJ2-2, with D uncertain. Trimming stripped 0 bases from V and 0 bases from J, with 8 bases between. This CDR3 contains 16 residues. Looked up from germline, CDR1 is SGHVS and CDR2 is FQNEAQ.

This clone was recorded only once. The chain joins TRBV13 to TRBJ1-1, with D possibly TRBD1 on 5 matching bases. V gave up 2 bases and J gave up 12 bases, with 10 bases separating them. In germline, CDR1 is PRHDT, CDR2 FYEKMQ (reference sequence). This CDR3 is built from 11 residues. The DNA of the CDR3 is TGTGCCAGCAGCTTAACAGGCTTGACTTTCTTT. Amino acids: CASSLTGLTFF.

V and J are TRBV29-1 and TRBJ2-2; D assignment may be TRBD1 or TRBD2 (6 bases each). This CDR3 spans 15 amino acids. The germline CDR1 and CDR2 sequences are SQVTM and ANQGSEA. V was trimmed by 7 bases and J by 5 bases, leaving 20 bases between them. The CDR3 coding sequence is TGCAGCGCAGAAGGGGGGACGCTTAGAACCGGGGAGCTGTTTTTT. Residues: CSAEGGTLRTGELFF.

This rearrangement joins TRBV30 to TRBJ2-5, with D possibly TRBD1 on 6 matching bases. The germline V gene encodes CDR1 GTSNPN and CDR2 SVGIG (reference sequence). Trimming pared 2 bases from V and 0 bases from J, leaving 13 bases between. The CDR3 length is 15 residues. CDR3 loop: CAWSRGHRYQETQYF. The CDR3 DNA is TGTGCCTGGAGTAGGGGACATCGGTACCAAGAGACCCAGTACTTC.

The rearrangement uses TRBV7-8 and TRBJ2-2, with D hard to call. Germline loops: CDR1 SGHVS, CDR2 FQNEAQ. Trimming stripped 1 base from V and 0 bases from J, with 6 bases between. CDR3 length equals 15 residues. The CDR3 DNA follows: TGTGCCAGCAGCTTAGGGGTGGCGAACACCGGGGAGCTGTTTTTT. Protein: CASSLGVANTGELFF.